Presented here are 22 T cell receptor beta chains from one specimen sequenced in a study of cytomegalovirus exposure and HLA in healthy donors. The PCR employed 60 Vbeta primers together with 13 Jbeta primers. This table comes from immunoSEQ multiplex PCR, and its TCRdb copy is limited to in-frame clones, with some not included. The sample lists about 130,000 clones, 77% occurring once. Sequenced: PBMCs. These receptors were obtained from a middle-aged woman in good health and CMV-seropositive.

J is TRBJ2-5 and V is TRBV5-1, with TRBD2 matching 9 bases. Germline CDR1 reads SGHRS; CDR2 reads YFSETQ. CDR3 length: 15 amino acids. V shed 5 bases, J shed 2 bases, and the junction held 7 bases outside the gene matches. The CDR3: CASRLMAGGQETQYF. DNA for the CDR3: TGCGCCAGCAGACTTATGGCGGGAGGGCAAGAGACCCAGTACTTC.

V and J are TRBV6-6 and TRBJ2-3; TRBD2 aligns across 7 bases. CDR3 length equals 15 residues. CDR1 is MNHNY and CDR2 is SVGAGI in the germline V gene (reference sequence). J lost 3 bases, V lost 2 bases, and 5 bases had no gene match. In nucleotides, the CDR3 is TGTGCCAGCAGTTACGGCGGGAGTAGGACAGATACGCAGTATTTT. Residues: CASSYGGSRTDTQYF.

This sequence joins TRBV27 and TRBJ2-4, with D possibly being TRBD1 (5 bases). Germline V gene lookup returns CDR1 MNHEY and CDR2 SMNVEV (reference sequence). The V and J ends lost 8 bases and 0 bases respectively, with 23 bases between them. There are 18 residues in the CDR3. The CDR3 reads CASVTGAESLEAKNIQYF. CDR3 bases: TGTGCCAGCGTTACAGGTGCCGAGAGCCTTGAAGCCAAAAACATTCAGTACTTC.

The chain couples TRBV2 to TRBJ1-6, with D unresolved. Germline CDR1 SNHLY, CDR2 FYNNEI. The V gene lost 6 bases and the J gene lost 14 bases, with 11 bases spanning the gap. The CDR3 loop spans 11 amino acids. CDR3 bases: TGTGCCAGCAGCAAAGCCCCGACCCTCCACTTT. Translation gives CASSKAPTLHF.

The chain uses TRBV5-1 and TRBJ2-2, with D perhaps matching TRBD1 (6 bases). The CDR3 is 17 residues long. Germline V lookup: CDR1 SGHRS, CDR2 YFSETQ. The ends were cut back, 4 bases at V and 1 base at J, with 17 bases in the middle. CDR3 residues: CASSASTGTMNTGELFF. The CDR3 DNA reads TGCGCCAGCAGCGCTTCGACCGGGACAATGAACACCGGGGAGCTGTTTTTT.

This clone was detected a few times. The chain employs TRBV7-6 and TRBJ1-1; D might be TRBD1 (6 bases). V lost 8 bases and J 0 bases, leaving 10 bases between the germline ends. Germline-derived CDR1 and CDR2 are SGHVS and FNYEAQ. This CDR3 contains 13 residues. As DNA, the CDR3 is TGTGCCAGCGCACGGGACATGAACACTGAAGCTTTCTTT. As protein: CASARDMNTEAFF.

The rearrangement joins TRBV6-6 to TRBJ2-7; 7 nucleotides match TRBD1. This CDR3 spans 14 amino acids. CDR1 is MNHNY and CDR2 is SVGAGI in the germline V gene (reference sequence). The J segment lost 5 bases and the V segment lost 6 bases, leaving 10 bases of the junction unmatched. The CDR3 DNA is TGTGCCAGCAGACGACAGGGATCCTCGGACGAGCAGTACTTC. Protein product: CASRRQGSSDEQYF.

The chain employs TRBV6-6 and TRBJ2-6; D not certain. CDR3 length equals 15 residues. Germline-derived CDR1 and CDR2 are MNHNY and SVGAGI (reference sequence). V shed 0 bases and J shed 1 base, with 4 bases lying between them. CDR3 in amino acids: CASSYSRSGANVLTF. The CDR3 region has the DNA TGTGCCAGCAGTTACTCGCGGTCTGGGGCCAACGTCCTGACTTTC.

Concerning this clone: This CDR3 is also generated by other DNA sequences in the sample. The CDR3 nucleotides read TGTGCCAGCAGCTCCGACAGGGGAGAGACCCAGTACTTC. This translates into CASSSDRGETQYF. This rearrangement joins TRBV5-4 to TRBJ2-5, with TRBD1 matching over 8 bases. The CDR3 length is 13 residues. Germline values: CDR1 SGHNT, CDR2 YYREEE (reference sequence). The V segment lost 3 bases and the J segment 4 bases; nucleotides outside the gene matches: 2. Full variable domain (missing parts from reference TRBV5-4 and TRBJ2-5): ETGVTQSPTHLIKTRGQQVTLRCSSQSGHNTVSWYQQALGQGPQFIFQYYREEENGRGNFPPRFSGLQFPNYSSELNVNALELDDSALYLCASSSDRGETQYFGPGTRLLVL.

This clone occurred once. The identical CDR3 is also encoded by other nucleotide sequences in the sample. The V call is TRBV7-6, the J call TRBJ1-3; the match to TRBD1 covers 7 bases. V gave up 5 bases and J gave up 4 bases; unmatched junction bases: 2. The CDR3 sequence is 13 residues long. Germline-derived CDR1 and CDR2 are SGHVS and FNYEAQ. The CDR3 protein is CASSPTGGNTIYF. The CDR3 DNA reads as TGTGCCAGCAGCCCGACAGGGGGAAACACCATATATTTT.

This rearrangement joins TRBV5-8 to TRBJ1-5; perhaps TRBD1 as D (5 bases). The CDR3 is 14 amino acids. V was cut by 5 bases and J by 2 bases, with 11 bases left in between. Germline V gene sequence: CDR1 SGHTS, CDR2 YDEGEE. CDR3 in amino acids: CASSFDSRNQPQHF. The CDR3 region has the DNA TGTGCCAGCAGTTTTGACAGCCGCAATCAGCCCCAGCATTTT.

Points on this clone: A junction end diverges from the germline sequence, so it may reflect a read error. For the CDR3, the DNA is TGCGTCAGCAGCGTGGAGGGAGTAGTCCACGAGCAGTACTTC. Its protein is CVSSVEGVVHEQYF. The chain combines TRBV5-1 with TRBJ2-5, with D perhaps TRBD2 (6 bases). Gene TRBJ2-7 matches the end of the DNA better, so the J call may be wrong. Germline V gene sequence: CDR1 SGHRS, CDR2 YFSETQ. The CDR3 contains 14 residues.

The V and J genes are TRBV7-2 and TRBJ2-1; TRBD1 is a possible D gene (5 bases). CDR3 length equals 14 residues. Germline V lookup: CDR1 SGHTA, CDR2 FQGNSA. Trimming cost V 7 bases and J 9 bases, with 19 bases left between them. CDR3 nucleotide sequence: TGTGCCAGCACCAACCGCCAGGGTTTCGGTGAGCAGTTCTTC. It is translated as CASTNRQGFGEQFF.

This chain's CDR3 is CASSLNGVREQYF. The CDR3 DNA reads as TGTGCCAGCAGCTTAAATGGCGTGAGGGAGCAGTACTTC. The V gene is TRBV7-9, the J gene TRBJ2-7, with D hard to call. This CDR3 has 13 residues. V was trimmed by 2 bases and J by 7 bases, leaving 12 bases between them. CDR1 is SEHNR, CDR2 FQNEAQ, per germline (reference sequence).

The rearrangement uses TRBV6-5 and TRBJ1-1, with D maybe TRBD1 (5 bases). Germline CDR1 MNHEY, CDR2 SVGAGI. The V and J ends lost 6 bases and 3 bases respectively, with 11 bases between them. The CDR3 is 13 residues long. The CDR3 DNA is TGTGCCAGCAGCCCTACAGGAGACACTGAAGCTTTCTTT. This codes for CASSPTGDTEAFF.

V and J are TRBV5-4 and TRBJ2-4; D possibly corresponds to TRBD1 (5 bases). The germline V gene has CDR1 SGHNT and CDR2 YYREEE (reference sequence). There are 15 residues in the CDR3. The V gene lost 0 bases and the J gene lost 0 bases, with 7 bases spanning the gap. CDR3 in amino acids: CASSLGGVAKNIQYF. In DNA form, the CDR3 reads TGTGCCAGCAGCTTGGGGGGCGTAGCCAAAAACATTCAGTACTTC.

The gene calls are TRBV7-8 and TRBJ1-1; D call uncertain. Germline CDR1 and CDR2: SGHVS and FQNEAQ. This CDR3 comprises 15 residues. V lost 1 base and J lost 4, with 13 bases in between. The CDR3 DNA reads TGTGCCAGCAGCTTAGTGAGGGTCTTGGCCACTGAAGCTTTCTTT. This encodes CASSLVRVLATEAFF.

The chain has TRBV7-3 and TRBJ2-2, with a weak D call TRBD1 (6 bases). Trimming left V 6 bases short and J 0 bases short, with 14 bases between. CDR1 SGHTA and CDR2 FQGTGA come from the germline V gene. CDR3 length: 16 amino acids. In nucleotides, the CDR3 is TGTGCCAGCAGGGTACAGGGAGCAGCGAACACCGGGGAGCTGTTTTTT. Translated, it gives CASRVQGAANTGELFF.

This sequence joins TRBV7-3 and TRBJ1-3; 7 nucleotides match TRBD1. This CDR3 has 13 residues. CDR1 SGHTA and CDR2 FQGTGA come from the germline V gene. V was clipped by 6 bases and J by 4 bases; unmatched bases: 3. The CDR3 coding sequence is TGTGCCAGCAGGCAGGGGGTCGGAAACACCATATATTTT. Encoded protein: CASRQGVGNTIYF.

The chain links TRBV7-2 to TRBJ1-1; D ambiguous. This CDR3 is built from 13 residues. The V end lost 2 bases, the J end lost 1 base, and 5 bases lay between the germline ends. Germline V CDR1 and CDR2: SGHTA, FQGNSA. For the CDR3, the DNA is TGTGCCAGCAGCTTACTCAGGAACACTGAAGCTTTCTTT. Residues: CASSLLRNTEAFF. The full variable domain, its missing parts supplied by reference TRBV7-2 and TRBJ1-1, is GAGVSQSPSNKVTEKGKDVELRCDPISGHTALYWYRQSLGQGLEFLIYFQGNSAPDKSGLPSDRFSAERTGGSVSTLTIQRTQQEDSAVYLCASSLLRNTEAFFGQGTRLTVV.

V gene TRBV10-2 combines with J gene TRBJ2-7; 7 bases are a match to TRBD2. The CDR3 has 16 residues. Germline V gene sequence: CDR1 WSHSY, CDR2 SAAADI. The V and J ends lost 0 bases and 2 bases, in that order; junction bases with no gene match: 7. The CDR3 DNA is TGCGCCAGCAGTGAGTCGAGGGGACTACTGGCCTACGAGCAGTACTTC. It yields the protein CASSESRGLLAYEQYF.

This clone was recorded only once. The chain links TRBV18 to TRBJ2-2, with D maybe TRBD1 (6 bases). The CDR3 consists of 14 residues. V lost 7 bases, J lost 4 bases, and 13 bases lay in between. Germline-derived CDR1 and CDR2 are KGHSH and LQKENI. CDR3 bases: TGTGCCAGCTTATCGACAGGTTTCACCGGGGAGCTGTTTTTT. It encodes CASLSTGFTGELFF.